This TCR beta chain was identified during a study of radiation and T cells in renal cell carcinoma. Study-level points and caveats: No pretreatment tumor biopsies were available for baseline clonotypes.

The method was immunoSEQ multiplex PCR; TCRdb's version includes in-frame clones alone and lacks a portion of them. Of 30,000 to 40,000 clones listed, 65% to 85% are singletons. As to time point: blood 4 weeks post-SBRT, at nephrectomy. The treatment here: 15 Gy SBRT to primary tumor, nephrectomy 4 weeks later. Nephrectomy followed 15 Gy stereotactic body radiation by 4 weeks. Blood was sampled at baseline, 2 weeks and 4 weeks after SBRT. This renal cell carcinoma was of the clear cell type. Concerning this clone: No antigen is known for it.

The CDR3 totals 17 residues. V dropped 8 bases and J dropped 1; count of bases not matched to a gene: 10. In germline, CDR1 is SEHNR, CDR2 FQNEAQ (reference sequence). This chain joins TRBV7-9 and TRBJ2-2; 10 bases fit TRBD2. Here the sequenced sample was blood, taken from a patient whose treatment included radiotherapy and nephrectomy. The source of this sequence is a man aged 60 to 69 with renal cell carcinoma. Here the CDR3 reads CASPSSGLALNTGELFF. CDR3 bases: TGTGCCAGCCCCTCCTCGGGACTAGCGTTGAACACCGGGGAGCTGTTTTTT.